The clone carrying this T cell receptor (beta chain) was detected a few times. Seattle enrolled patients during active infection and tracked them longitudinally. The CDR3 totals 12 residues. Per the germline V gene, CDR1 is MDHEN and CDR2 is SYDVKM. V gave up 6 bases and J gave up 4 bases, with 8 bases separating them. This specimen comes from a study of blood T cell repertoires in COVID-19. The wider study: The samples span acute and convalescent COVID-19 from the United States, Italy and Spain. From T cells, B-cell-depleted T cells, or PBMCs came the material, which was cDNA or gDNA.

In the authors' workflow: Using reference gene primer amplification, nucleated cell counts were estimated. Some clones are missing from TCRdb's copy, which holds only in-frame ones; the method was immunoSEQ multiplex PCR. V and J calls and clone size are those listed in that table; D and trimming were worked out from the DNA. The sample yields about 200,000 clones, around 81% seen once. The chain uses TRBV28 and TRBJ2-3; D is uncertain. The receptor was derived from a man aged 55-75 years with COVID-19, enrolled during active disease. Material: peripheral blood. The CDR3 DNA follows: TGTGCCAGCAGGGGCGCCTCAGATACGCAGTATTTT. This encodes CASRGASDTQYF.